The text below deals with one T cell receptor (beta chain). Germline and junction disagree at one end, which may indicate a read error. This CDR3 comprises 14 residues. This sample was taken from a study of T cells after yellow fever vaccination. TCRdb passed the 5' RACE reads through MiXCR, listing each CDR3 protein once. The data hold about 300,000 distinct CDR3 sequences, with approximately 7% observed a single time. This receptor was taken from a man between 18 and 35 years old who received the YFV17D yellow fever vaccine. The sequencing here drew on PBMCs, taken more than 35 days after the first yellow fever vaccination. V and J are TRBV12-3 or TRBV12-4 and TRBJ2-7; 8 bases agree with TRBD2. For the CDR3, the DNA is TGTGCCAGCAGTACCTCGGGGGGGAAGAGAGAGCCGTACTTC. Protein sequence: CASSTSGGKREPYF.